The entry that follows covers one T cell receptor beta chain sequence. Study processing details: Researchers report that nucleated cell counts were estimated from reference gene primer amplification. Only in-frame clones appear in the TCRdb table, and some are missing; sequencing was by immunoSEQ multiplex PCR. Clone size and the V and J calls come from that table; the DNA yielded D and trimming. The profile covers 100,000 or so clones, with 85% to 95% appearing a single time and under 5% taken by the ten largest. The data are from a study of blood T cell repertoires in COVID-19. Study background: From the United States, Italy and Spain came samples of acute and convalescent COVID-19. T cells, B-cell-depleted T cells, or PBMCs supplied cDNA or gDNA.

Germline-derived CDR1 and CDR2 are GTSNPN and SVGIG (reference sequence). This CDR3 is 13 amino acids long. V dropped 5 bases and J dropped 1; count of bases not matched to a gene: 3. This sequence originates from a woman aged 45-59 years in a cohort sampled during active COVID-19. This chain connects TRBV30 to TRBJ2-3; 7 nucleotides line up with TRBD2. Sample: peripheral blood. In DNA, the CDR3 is TGTGCCTGGGAGGCGGGGGGCACAGATACGCAGTATTTT. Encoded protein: CAWEAGGTDTQYF. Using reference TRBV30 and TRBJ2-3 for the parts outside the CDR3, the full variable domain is SQTIHQWPATLVQPVGSPLSLECTVEGTSNPNLYWYRQAAGRGLQLLFYSVGIGQISSEVPQNLSASRPQDRQFILSSKKLLLSDSGFYLCAWEAGGTDTQYFGPGTRLTVL.